These 22 T cell receptor beta chains came from one sample sequenced in a study of OX40 agonist ivuxolimab in advanced cancers. Only in-frame clones appear in the TCRdb table, and some are missing; sequencing was by immunoSEQ multiplex PCR. The data hold more than 55,000 clones, with 88% observed a single time. This specimen consisted of CD4+ or CD8+ T cells sorted from blood, obtained in a trial of the OX40 agonist ivuxolimab. Source of these receptors: an adult with an advanced solid tumor such as melanoma, head and neck, liver or kidney cancer.

J is TRBJ2-1 and V is TRBV11-2; 11 bases line up with TRBD2. After removal of 6 bases from V and 4 bases from J, the junction contained 5 bases not matched to a gene. The CDR3 has 15 residues. Germline values: CDR1 SGHAT, CDR2 FQNNGV. CDR3 in DNA: TGTGCCAGCAGACTACTAGCGGGAGCTTACAATGAGCAGTTCTTC. Amino acids: CASRLLAGAYNEQFF.

The table lists this clone with a count of one. This chain connects TRBV7-9 to TRBJ1-4, with D tentatively TRBD1 (5 bases). The CDR3 totals 16 residues. The germline V and J ends were trimmed by 1 base and 0 bases, with 9 bases remaining between them. The germline CDR1 and CDR2 sequences are SEHNR and FQNEAQ (reference sequence). The CDR3 loop is CASSLDRDATNEKLFF. The DNA of the CDR3 is TGTGCCAGCAGCTTAGATCGGGACGCAACTAATGAAAAACTGTTTTTT. Full variable domain (remainder filled in from reference TRBV7-9 and TRBJ1-4): DTGVSQNPRHKITKRGQNVTFRCDPISEHNRLYWYRQTLGQGPEFLTYFQNEAQLEKSRLLSDRFSAERPKGSFSTLEIQRTEQGDSAMYLCASSLDRDATNEKLFFGSGTQLSVL.

The CDR3 here is CASSIQGRGNTIYF. DNA for the CDR3: TGTGCCAGCAGCATTCAAGGGAGAGGAAACACCATATATTTT. This chain joins TRBV5-6 and TRBJ1-3; D is unclear. The V end lost 4 bases, the J end lost 4 bases, and 12 bases lay between the germline ends. This CDR3 region has 14 residues. The V gene's germline CDR1 is SGHDT and CDR2 YYEEEE. Using reference TRBV5-6 and TRBJ1-3 for the parts outside the CDR3, the full variable domain is DAGVTQSPTHLIKTRGQQVTLRCSPKSGHDTVSWYQQALGQGPQFIFQYYEEEERQRGNFPDRFSGHQFPNYSSELNVNALLLGDSALYLCASSIQGRGNTIYFGEGSWLTVV.

This chain joins TRBV28 and TRBJ2-2, with 10 nucleotides matching TRBD2. V gave up 4 bases and J gave up 6 bases; unmatched junction bases: 2. Germline V CDR1 and CDR2: MDHEN, SYDVKM. The CDR3 is made up of 14 amino acids. The CDR3 region has the DNA TGTGCCAGCAGTTCTAGCGGGAGCTCCGGGGAGCTGTTTTTT. Its translation is CASSSSGSSGELFF.

CDR3 nucleotides: TGTGCCAGCAGCAAAGGGGGGAAAGAGACCCAGTACTTC. Protein sequence: CASSKGGKETQYF. The V and J genes are TRBV5-4 and TRBJ2-5; TRBD1 or TRBD2 may be the D gene (6 bases each). CDR1 is SGHNT and CDR2 is YYREEE in the germline V gene (reference sequence). V lost 4 bases, J lost 3 bases, and 10 bases lay in between. CDR3 length: 13 amino acids.

The CDR3, as DNA: TGTGCCAGCAGTCGCGAGGCCAATGAGCAGTTCTTC. This codes for CASSREANEQFF. V gene TRBV6-5 combines with J gene TRBJ2-1; D remains unclear. The germline V and J ends were trimmed by 5 bases and 6 bases, with 8 bases remaining between them. The CDR3 is made up of 12 amino acids. Germline V gives CDR1 MNHEY, CDR2 SVGAGI.

This chain links TRBV21-1 with TRBJ2-5; the D call TRBD1 from the table was never checked on the DNA. TRBV21-1 is recorded as a pseudogene. This CDR3 has 17 residues. The CDR3 bases are TGTGCCAGCAGCAAAGCGTTCCGGACAGGGATCCAAGAGACCCAGTACTTC. Its translation is CASSKAFRTGIQETQYF.

The chain is built from TRBV7-9 and TRBJ2-1; D is undetermined. Germline V gives CDR1 SEHNR, CDR2 FQNEAQ (reference sequence). Trimming pared 3 bases from V and 10 bases from J, leaving 16 bases between. CDR3 size: 14 residues. This chain's CDR3 is CASSLQFGPREQFF. The DNA of the CDR3 is TGTGCCAGCAGCTTGCAGTTCGGGCCTAGGGAGCAGTTCTTC.

The chain is built from TRBV28 and TRBJ1-1, with 7 bases aligning to TRBD1. The CDR3 has 14 amino acids. Germline loops: CDR1 MDHEN, CDR2 SYDVKM. The V segment lost 6 bases and the J segment 1 base; nucleotides outside the gene matches: 5. CDR3 in amino acids: CASSPGTANTEAFF. CDR3 sequence (DNA): TGTGCCAGCAGCCCCGGGACAGCGAACACTGAAGCTTTCTTT.

The V gene is TRBV20-1, the J gene TRBJ2-3; D perhaps matches TRBD2 (6 bases). The CDR3 runs to 11 residues. V was shortened by 6 bases and J by 12 bases, with 16 bases between the two germline ends. CDR1 and CDR2 from the germline V gene are DFQATT and SNEGSKA (reference sequence). CDR3 region: CSAIGWGTQYF. The CDR3 DNA reads as TGCAGTGCCATCGGGTGGGGGACTCAGTATTTT.

V is TRBV5-1 and J is TRBJ2-7; D may be TRBD1 (5 bases). The CDR3 contains 13 residues. Trimming shortened V by 3 bases and J by 6 bases, and 13 bases separated the two germline ends. Germline V gives CDR1 SGHRS, CDR2 YFSETQ. The CDR3 DNA reads TGCGCCAGCAGCTCAGGGATGGTTCGCGAGCAGTACTTC. This sequence encodes CASSSGMVREQYF. The whole variable domain, filled in from reference TRBV5-1 and TRBJ2-7, reads KAGVTQTPRYLIKTRGQQVTLSCSPISGHRSVSWYQQTPGQGLQFLFEYFSETQRNKGNFPGRFSGRQFSNSRSEMNVSTLELGDSALYLCASSSGMVREQYFGPGTRLTVT.

The chain couples TRBV29-1 to TRBJ1-4; 9 nucleotides match TRBD1. Trimming removed 7 bases from V and 4 bases from J; junction bases left unmatched: 7. Germline CDR1 reads SQVTM; CDR2 reads ANQGSEA. This CDR3 comprises 14 residues. The CDR3 DNA is TGCAGCGCTGTCCTGACAGGGGGTAATGAAAAACTGTTTTTT. Protein product: CSAVLTGGNEKLFF.

The chain couples TRBV7-2 to TRBJ2-5; TRBD1 matches at 7 bases. The germline V gene has CDR1 SGHTA and CDR2 FQGNSA. Trimming removed 4 bases from V and 4 bases from J; junction bases left unmatched: 6. There are 14 residues in the CDR3. The CDR3 sequence: CASSSTGNLETQYF. The CDR3 DNA follows: TGTGCCAGCAGCTCGACAGGGAACCTAGAGACCCAGTACTTC.

The gene calls are TRBV6-9 and TRBJ1-2; D uncertain. V lost 4 bases to trimming and J lost 6 bases, with 18 bases between them. The CDR3 covers 15 residues. CDR1 MNHGY and CDR2 SVAAGI come from the germline V gene. CDR3 residues: CASSLSQVLRDGYTF. As DNA, the CDR3 is TGTGCCAGCAGTTTATCGCAGGTGCTTAGGGATGGCTACACCTTC.

This rearrangement joins TRBV27 to TRBJ2-1, with 8 bases matching TRBD2. This CDR3 comprises 14 residues. The V gene end was trimmed by 4 bases and the J gene end by 7 bases; junction bases not matched to a gene: 6. Germline CDR1 MNHEY, CDR2 SMNVEV (reference sequence). The CDR3 DNA is TGTGCCAGCAGTTCCGGGACTAGGCCTAATGAGCAGTTCTTC. Protein: CASSSGTRPNEQFF.

The rearrangement joins TRBV19 to TRBJ2-1; 7 nucleotides align to TRBD2. The germline gives CDR1 LNHDA, CDR2 SQIVND (reference sequence). Germline trimming cut 9 bases from V and 7 bases from J; bases unmatched to any gene: 15. The CDR3 loop spans 15 amino acids. The CDR3 region is CASYKRAGVLNEQFF. The DNA of the CDR3 is TGTGCCAGCTATAAGCGCGCGGGAGTGTTAAATGAGCAGTTCTTC.

The chain carries TRBV18 and TRBJ2-3; D not certain. The CDR3 covers 12 residues. Germline-derived CDR1 and CDR2 are KGHSH and LQKENI. Trimming took off 3 bases at V and 6 bases at J, with 7 bases between the two ends. The DNA of the CDR3 is TGTGCCAGCTCACCCCCCCCGGATACGCAGTATTTT. It codes for CASSPPPDTQYF.

The chain has TRBV2 and TRBJ2-4; D ambiguous. Germline V gene lookup returns CDR1 SNHLY and CDR2 FYNNEI. CDR3 length: 14 amino acids. V was trimmed by 6 bases and J by 7 bases, leaving 16 bases between them. CDR3 region: CASSTSEGRNIQYF. DNA of the CDR3: TGTGCCAGCAGCACGTCGGAAGGAAGGAACATTCAGTACTTC.

This chain connects TRBV6-5 to TRBJ1-2, with D uncertain. V shed 4 bases and J shed 0 bases, with 9 bases lying between them. The CDR3 sequence is 14 residues long. Germline V CDR1 and CDR2: MNHEY, SVGAGI. CDR3 DNA: TGTGCCAGCAGTTTCCTCAACCCTAACTATGGCTACACCTTC. Its translation is CASSFLNPNYGYTF.

In nucleotides, the CDR3 is TGTGCCAGCAACCAGGGAGGTGCCTACGAGCAGTACTTC. Residues: CASNQGGAYEQYF. The J gene is TRBJ2-7, the V gene TRBV6-5, with TRBD2 as a possible D gene (6 bases). The CDR3 is made up of 13 amino acids. V lost 7 bases, J lost 2 bases, and 12 bases lay in between. Germline-derived CDR1 and CDR2 are MNHEY and SVGAGI.

The chain carries TRBV11-3 and TRBJ2-1; TRBD2 matches at 10 bases. The CDR3 runs to 15 residues. In germline, CDR1 is SGHNT, CDR2 YENEEA. The trim removed 5 bases at V and 10 bases at J, leaving 11 bases unmatched. In DNA, the CDR3 is TGTGCCAGCAGCCCCACTAGCGGGAACGCTCGGGAGCAGTTCTTC. This sequence encodes CASSPTSGNAREQFF.

A single count supports this clone. The genes are TRBV11-2 and TRBJ2-1; D is perhaps TRBD2 (5 bases). This CDR3 has 14 amino acids. Trimming stripped 5 bases from V and 5 bases from J, with 13 bases between. CDR1 SGHAT and CDR2 FQNNGV come from the germline V gene. This CDR3 reads CASSPFAEDNEQFF. The CDR3 DNA follows: TGTGCCAGCAGCCCCTTTGCGGAGGACAATGAGCAGTTCTTC.